The 18 T cell receptor beta chains in this list originate from one sample, sequenced in a study of T cells after somatic rescue of genetic block. This table comes from immunoSEQ multiplex PCR, and its TCRdb copy is limited to in-frame clones, with some not included. The sample lists 60,000 to 75,000 clones; just over 90% were seen once. Sequencing was done on a sample of peripheral blood mononuclear cells (PBMCs). The origin of the receptors is a man aged 35-49 years.

The J gene is TRBJ2-5, the V gene TRBV6-5; TRBD1 matches at 9 bases. The J call may not be correct, given that the DNA end is closer to TRBJ2-7. The CDR3 runs to 14 residues. Germline values: CDR1 MNHEY, CDR2 SVGAGI. CDR3 sequence reads: CASRLTDRGDEQYF. CDR3 sequence (DNA): TGTGCCAGCAGGCTGACGGACAGGGGTGACGAGCAGTACTTC.

The V and J genes are TRBV10-2 and TRBJ2-7; 9 nucleotides match TRBD1. The CDR3 spans 16 residues. V was clipped by 0 bases and J by 3 bases; unmatched bases: 6. Looked up from germline, CDR1 is WSHSY and CDR2 is SAAADI. CDR3 protein: CASSESVRTGVYEQYF. In DNA form, the CDR3 reads TGCGCCAGCAGTGAGTCGGTAAGGACAGGGGTCTACGAGCAGTACTTC.

The gene calls are TRBV21-1 and TRBJ2-1. TRBV21-1 is a pseudogene. This CDR3 spans 16 amino acids. CDR3 sequence: CASSKGGSPSYNEQFF. CDR3 in DNA: TGTGCCAGCAGCAAAGGGGGGTCCCCATCCTACAATGAGCAGTTCTTC.

The V gene is TRBV6-5, the J gene TRBJ1-1; D might be TRBD1 (5 bases). Germline values: CDR1 MNHEY, CDR2 SVGAGI. V was pared by 7 bases and J by 10 bases, with 19 bases between. The CDR3 extends over 13 amino acids. The CDR3 nucleotides are TGTGCCAGCACCCCAAACGGTTTTGGGGGAGCTTTCTTT. Its translation: CASTPNGFGGAFF.

The rearrangement uses TRBV27 and TRBJ2-1; D is possibly TRBD1 (5 bases). Trimming cost V 1 base and J 5 bases, with 12 bases left between them. The CDR3 is made up of 15 amino acids. Per germline, CDR1 MNHEY and CDR2 SMNVEV (reference sequence). CDR3 in DNA: TGTGCCAGCAGTTTATACTCAGGGAATCACAATGAGCAGTTCTTC. Translating it yields CASSLYSGNHNEQFF.

This clone was seen just once. Other DNA sequences within the sample encode an identical CDR3. The chain is built from TRBV2 and TRBJ2-7; D gene uncertain. The CDR3 loop spans 11 amino acids. Germline V CDR1 and CDR2: SNHLY, FYNNEI. The ends were cut back, 6 bases at V and 2 bases at J, with 5 bases in the middle. The CDR3 nucleotides read TGTGCCAGCAGGGAACCCTACGAGCAGTACTTC. Amino acid sequence: CASREPYEQYF. The full variable domain, its missing parts supplied by reference TRBV2 and TRBJ2-7, is EPEVTQTPSHQVTQMGQEVILRCVPISNHLYFYWYRQILGQKVEFLVSFYNNEISEKSEIFDDQFSVERPDGSNFTLKIRSTKLEDSAMYFCASREPYEQYFGPGTRLTVT.

The rearrangement links TRBV18 to TRBJ2-7, with D perhaps TRBD1 (6 bases). Germline V lookup: CDR1 KGHSH, CDR2 LQKENI. Trimming left V 6 bases short and J 1 base short, with 13 bases between. CDR3 length equals 14 residues. CDR3 in DNA: TGTGCCAGCTCTCCGGGACAAAAATCCTACGAGCAGTACTTC. It translates to CASSPGQKSYEQYF.

The chain has TRBV6-1 and TRBJ2-3; D is possibly TRBD1 or TRBD2 (6 bases each). Germline lookup yields CDR1 MNHNS and CDR2 SASEGT. Trimming took off 1 base at V and 2 bases at J, with 10 bases between the two ends. This CDR3 has 15 amino acids. CDR3 sequence: CASSEGWGATDTQYF. CDR3 in DNA: TGTGCCAGCAGTGAAGGATGGGGGGCCACAGATACGCAGTATTTT.

V usage is TRBV4-1 and J usage is TRBJ1-3, with D possibly matching TRBD1 (5 bases). CDR3 length: 17 amino acids. Germline V CDR1 and CDR2: MGHRA, YSYEKL. With 0 bases removed from V and 2 bases from J, the gap between germline ends came to 14 bases. The CDR3 DNA follows: TGCGCCAGCAGCCAAGATCGGGGGGGTTCGGCTGGAAACACCATATATTTT. Translating gives CASSQDRGGSAGNTIYF.

J is TRBJ2-5 and V is TRBV5-5, with 9 bases matching TRBD2. Germline CDR1 reads SGHKS; CDR2 reads YYEKEE (reference sequence). The ends lost 2 bases at V and 5 bases at J; junction bases unmatched: 13. The CDR3 spans 17 residues. CDR3 nucleotide sequence: TGTGCCAGCAGCTTAGGAGAGGTAGCGGGGGTTTGGGAGACCCAGTACTTC. The encoded protein is CASSLGEVAGVWETQYF.

The CDR3 protein is CASSLLGDEAFF. The CDR3 DNA sequence: TGTGCCAGCAGCTTGTTAGGGGACGAAGCTTTCTTT. The chain couples TRBV7-9 to TRBJ1-1; D is perhaps TRBD1 (5 bases). The germline V gene encodes CDR1 SEHNR and CDR2 FQNEAQ (reference sequence). V was shortened by 3 bases and J by 8 bases, with 10 bases between the two germline ends. This CDR3 comprises 12 residues.

V gene TRBV12-2 combines with J gene TRBJ2-7; TRBD1 is the table's D call, not checked against the DNA. TRBV12-2 is reported as a pseudogene. The CDR3 sequence is 14 residues long. This CDR3 reads CASRLAGATYEQYF. The CDR3 nucleotides are TGTGCAAGTCGCTTAGCGGGGGCCACCTACGAGCAGTACTTC.

The V gene is TRBV6-6, the J gene TRBJ2-5; 7 bases match TRBD1. The CDR3 is 16 residues long. V was pared by 0 bases and J by 2 bases, with 6 bases of the junction left unmatched. Germline-derived CDR1 and CDR2 are MNHNY and SVGAGI (reference sequence). In DNA form, the CDR3 reads TGTGCCAGCAGTTACTCTCACAGGGGCCTTCAAGAGACCCAGTACTTC. It translates to CASSYSHRGLQETQYF.

The chain couples TRBV5-1 to TRBJ2-5, with D tentatively TRBD2 (5 bases). Per germline, CDR1 SGHRS and CDR2 YFSETQ. The CDR3 has 15 amino acids. V was pared by 0 bases and J by 1 base, with 10 bases between. The CDR3 spells CASSLGGSLQETQYF. In DNA form, the CDR3 reads TGCGCCAGCAGCTTGGGTGGGAGCCTCCAAGAGACCCAGTACTTC.

The chain joins TRBV5-4 to TRBJ1-1, with D unresolved. The CDR3 contains 12 residues. V was clipped by 2 bases and J by 8 bases, with 10 bases between them. Germline V gene lookup returns CDR1 SGHNT and CDR2 YYREEE (reference sequence). The CDR3, as DNA: TGTGCCAGCAGCTTTCGGGATGGGGAAGCTTTCTTT. Translation: CASSFRDGEAFF.

CDR3 coding DNA: TGTGCCAGCAGCTTAGGGTACGGAAACACCATATATTTT. Its translation is CASSLGYGNTIYF. V and J are TRBV7-9 and TRBJ1-3; D is unresolved. Germline V gene lookup returns CDR1 SEHNR and CDR2 FQNEAQ (reference sequence). With 1 base removed from V and 4 bases from J, the gap between germline ends came to 5 bases. The CDR3 has 13 amino acids. The complete variable domain, with remaining parts taken from reference TRBV7-9 and TRBJ1-3, reads DTGVSQNPRHKITKRGQNVTFRCDPISEHNRLYWYRQTLGQGPEFLTYFQNEAQLEKSRLLSDRFSAERPKGSFSTLEIQRTEQGDSAMYLCASSLGYGNTIYFGEGSWLTVV.

This rearrangement joins TRBV4-1 to TRBJ2-7; 7 bases agree with TRBD1. The CDR3 contains 15 residues. The germline V gene has CDR1 MGHRA and CDR2 YSYEKL. The junction had 6 bases not matched to a gene; V was cut back by 1 base and J by 3 bases. The CDR3 DNA sequence: TGCGCCAGCAGCCAAGGGTCTAACAGGGGCTACGAGCAGTACTTC. Translation gives CASSQGSNRGYEQYF.

The rearrangement uses TRBV28 and TRBJ2-3; TRBD2 matches 12 bases. J was trimmed by 1 base and V by 10 bases; bases with no gene match: 6. Germline-derived CDR1 and CDR2 are MDHEN and SYDVKM. This CDR3 comprises 15 residues. CDR3 bases: TGTGCCACCCTCCGACTAGCGGGAGGCACAGATACGCAGTATTTT. It translates to CATLRLAGGTDTQYF.